This T cell receptor (beta chain) was captured by sequencing in a study of T cells after posttransplantation cyclophosphamide. This clone came up many times. Its antigen is unidentified. The method was immunoSEQ multiplex PCR; TCRdb's version includes in-frame clones alone and lacks a portion of them. Listed here are tens of thousands of clones without any singletons, the top ten holding roughly 2.5%. Whole-study results and caveats: TRB clonality was highly associated with recipient CMV seropositivity and reactivation. Tissue-infiltrating T cells from skin or gut overlapped little with blood T cells. Donor-recipient repertoire similarity was low at 1-2 months, rising over year one.

The CDR3 has 16 residues. The V gene's germline CDR1 is LGHNA and CDR2 YSLEER. V dropped 0 bases and J dropped 1 base, with 10 bases sitting between them. The chain links TRBV4-3 to TRBJ2-1; D possibly corresponds to TRBD1 (5 bases). The specimen was PBMCs. The receptor was derived from a man aged 45-65 years in good health, CMV-negative, and a related stem cell transplant donor. CDR3 in DNA: TGCGCCAGCAGCCAAGAGGTGGCAGGGTCCTACAATGAGCAGTTCTTC. Its protein is CASSQEVAGSYNEQFF.